This TCR beta chain was obtained from a study of blood T cell repertoires in COVID-19. Study-level background: Acute and convalescent COVID-19 specimens originated in the United States, Italy and Spain. Sources were T cells, B-cell-depleted T cells, or PBMCs; the material itself was cDNA or gDNA.

The length of the CDR3 is 14 residues. Per the germline V gene, CDR1 is SNHLY and CDR2 is FYNNEI. Between the trimmed V and J ends, which lost 6 bases and 4 bases, there was a span of 12 bases. Clones were sequenced by immunoSEQ multiplex PCR, and TCRdb holds only the in-frame ones, with some missing. Here the sample spans over 30,000 clones, about 84% being singletons. This sequence joins TRBV2 and TRBJ1-4, with a tentative D call TRBD1 (5 bases). The source of this sequence is an elderly man with active or convalescent COVID-19. The source material was peripheral blood. The CDR3 DNA reads TGTGCCAGCAGAGCGGGACCGAGTAATGAAAAACTGTTTTTT. Its protein product is CASRAGPSNEKLFF. The full variable domain, in which reference TRBV2 and TRBJ1-4 provide the parts outside the CDR3, is EPEVTQTPSHQVTQMGQEVILRCVPISNHLYFYWYRQILGQKVEFLVSFYNNEISEKSEIFDDQFSVERPDGSNFTLKIRSTKLEDSAMYFCASRAGPSNEKLFFGSGTQLSVL.